The subject of this entry is one TCR beta chain. Its specificity is not known. The study ran its PCR with 60 Vbeta and 13 Jbeta primers. Using immunoSEQ multiplex PCR, the repertoire was profiled, and TCRdb retains in-frame clones only, with some absent. The sample records about 250,000 clones, about 93% being singletons. The data were obtained in a study of cytomegalovirus exposure and HLA in healthy donors. V dropped 5 bases and J dropped 0; count of bases not matched to a gene: 4. CDR1 and CDR2 (germline): MNHEY, SVGAGI. The CDR3 loop spans 15 amino acids. Broader study findings: The HLA-A and HLA-B alleles of most subjects were reportedly predicted accurately from TCR beta sequences. Reported performance of the classifier showed diagnosis of cytomegalovirus status with high specificity and sensitivity.

The sample was PBMCs. This TCR came from a girl between 2 and 10 years old in good health and CMV-seronegative. The chain carries TRBV6-5 and TRBJ1-5; 7 bases line up with TRBD1. CDR3 sequence: CASSRTGTSNQPQHF. The CDR3 DNA follows: TGTGCCAGCAGTAGGACAGGAACTAGCAATCAGCCCCAGCATTTT.